This T cell receptor beta chain was sequenced during a study of CD8 T cells in Susac syndrome. CDR1 is SGHRS and CDR2 is YFSETQ in the germline V gene. This CDR3 spans 17 amino acids. The germline V and J ends were trimmed by 4 bases and 0 bases, with 20 bases remaining between them. Comment on this clonotype: Its specificity is unknown.

TEMRA cells were FACS-enriched, unlike CD8+ and CD4+ T cells, which were negatively isolated. Study findings and constraints: As acknowledged by the study, its TCR sequencing and HLA analysis included a relatively small number of individuals.

With random hexamers, roughly 0.45 to 1 ug RNA was reverse transcribed. TCRdb processed the immunoSEQ multiplex PCR reads anew with MiXCR; each CDR3 protein has one entry. The repertoire includes about 240,000 distinct CDR3 sequences, 90% to 97% of them detected once, and 0.1% sits in the top ten. Specimen: CD4+ T cells from PBMCs. This receptor was identified in a human donor with Susac syndrome. The chain carries TRBV5-1 and TRBJ2-7; D might be TRBD1 (6 bases). The DNA for the CDR3 is TGCGCCAGCAGCCAAGGAACAGGGCCCAAGAGCTCCTACGAGCAGTACTTC. Protein: CASSQGTGPKSSYEQYF.